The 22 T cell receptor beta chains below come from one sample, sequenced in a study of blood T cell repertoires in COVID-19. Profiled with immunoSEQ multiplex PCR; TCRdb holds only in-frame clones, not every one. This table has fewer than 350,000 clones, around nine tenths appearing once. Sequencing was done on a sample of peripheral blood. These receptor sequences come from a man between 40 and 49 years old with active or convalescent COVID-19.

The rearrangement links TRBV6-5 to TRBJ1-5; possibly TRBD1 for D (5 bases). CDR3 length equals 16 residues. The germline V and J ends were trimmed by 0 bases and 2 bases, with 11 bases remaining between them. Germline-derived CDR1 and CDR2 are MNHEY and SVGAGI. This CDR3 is CASSYSIPRGNQPQHF. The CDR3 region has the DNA TGTGCCAGCAGTTACTCGATCCCCAGGGGCAATCAGCCCCAGCATTTT.

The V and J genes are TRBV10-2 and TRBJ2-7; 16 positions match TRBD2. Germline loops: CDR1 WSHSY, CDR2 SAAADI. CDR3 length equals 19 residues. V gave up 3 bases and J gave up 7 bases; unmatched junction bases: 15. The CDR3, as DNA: TGCGCCAGCAGTGACCCAACCGGGACTAGCGGGAGGGGGGCTGAGGAGCAGTACTTC. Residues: CASSDPTGTSGRGAEEQYF.

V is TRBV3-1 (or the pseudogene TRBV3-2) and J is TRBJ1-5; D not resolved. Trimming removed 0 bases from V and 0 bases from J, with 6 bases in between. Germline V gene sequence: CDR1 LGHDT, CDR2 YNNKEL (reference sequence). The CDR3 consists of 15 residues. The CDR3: CASSQDPHSNQPQHF. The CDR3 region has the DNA TGTGCCAGCAGCCAAGACCCCCATAGCAATCAGCCCCAGCATTTT.

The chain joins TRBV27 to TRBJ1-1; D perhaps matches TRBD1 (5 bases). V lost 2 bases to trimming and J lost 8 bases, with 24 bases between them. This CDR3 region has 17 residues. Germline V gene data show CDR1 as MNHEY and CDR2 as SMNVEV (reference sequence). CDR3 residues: CASSLVPTFNRWEEAFF. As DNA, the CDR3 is TGTGCCAGCAGTTTAGTCCCCACCTTTAACAGGTGGGAAGAAGCTTTCTTT.

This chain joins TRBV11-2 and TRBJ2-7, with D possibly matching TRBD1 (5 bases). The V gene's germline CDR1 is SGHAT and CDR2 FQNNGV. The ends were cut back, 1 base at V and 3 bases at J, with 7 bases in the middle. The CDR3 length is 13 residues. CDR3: CASSLGQHYEQYF. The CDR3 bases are TGTGCCAGCAGCTTAGGACAGCACTACGAGCAGTACTTC.

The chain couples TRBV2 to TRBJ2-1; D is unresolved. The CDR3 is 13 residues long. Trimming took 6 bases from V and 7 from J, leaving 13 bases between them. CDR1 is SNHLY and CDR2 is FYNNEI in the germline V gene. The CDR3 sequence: CASSTVGFNEQFF. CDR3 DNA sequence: TGTGCCAGCAGCACCGTCGGGTTTAATGAGCAGTTCTTC.

The DNA of the CDR3 is TGTGCCAGCAGCCAGCGGGGGCTGTCTGGGGCCAACGTCCTGACTTTC. Translating gives CASSQRGLSGANVLTF. The chain has TRBV3-1 (or the pseudogene TRBV3-2) and TRBJ2-6; weak D call: TRBD2 (7 bases). Germline V gives CDR1 LGHDT, CDR2 YNNKEL (reference sequence). The CDR3 extends over 16 amino acids. V was cut by 3 bases and J by 1 base, with 10 bases left in between.

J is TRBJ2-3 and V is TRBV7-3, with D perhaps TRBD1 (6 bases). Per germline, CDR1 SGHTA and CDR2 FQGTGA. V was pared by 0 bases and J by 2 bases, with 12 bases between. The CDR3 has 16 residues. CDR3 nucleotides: TGTGCCAGCAGCTTAACGGGACAAAGAGACACAGATACGCAGTATTTT. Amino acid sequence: CASSLTGQRDTDTQYF.

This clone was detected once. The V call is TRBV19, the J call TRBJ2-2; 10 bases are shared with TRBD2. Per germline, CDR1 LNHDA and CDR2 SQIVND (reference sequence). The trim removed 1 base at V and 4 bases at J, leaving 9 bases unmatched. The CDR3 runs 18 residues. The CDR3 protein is CASSIVPSGSGATGELFF. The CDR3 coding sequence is TGTGCCAGTAGTATAGTCCCTAGCGGGAGTGGGGCCACCGGGGAGCTGTTTTTT.

The CDR3 loop is CASSRQGQDNSPLHF. The CDR3 DNA sequence: TGTGCCAGCAGCCGACAGGGACAGGATAATTCACCCCTCCACTTT. V is TRBV6-5 and J is TRBJ1-6; 8 bases align to TRBD1. The germline V gene has CDR1 MNHEY and CDR2 SVGAGI. CDR3 length: 15 residues. Trimming took 6 bases from V and 5 from J; bases not matched to a gene: 6.

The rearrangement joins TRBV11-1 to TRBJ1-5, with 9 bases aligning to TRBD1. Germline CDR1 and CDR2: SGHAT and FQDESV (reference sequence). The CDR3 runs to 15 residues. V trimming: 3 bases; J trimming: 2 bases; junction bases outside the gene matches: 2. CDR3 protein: CASSLGQGGNQPQHF. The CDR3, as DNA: TGTGCCAGCAGCTTGGGACAGGGCGGCAATCAGCCCCAGCATTTT.

CDR3 amino acids: CASLDRALHF. The CDR3 nucleotides read TGTGCCAGCCTAGACAGGGCCCTCCACTTT. The V call is TRBV6-5, the J call TRBJ1-6, with 7 bases identical to TRBD1. The CDR3 totals 10 residues. Per germline, CDR1 MNHEY and CDR2 SVGAGI. The junction had 3 bases not matched to a gene; V was cut back by 8 bases and J by 14 bases.

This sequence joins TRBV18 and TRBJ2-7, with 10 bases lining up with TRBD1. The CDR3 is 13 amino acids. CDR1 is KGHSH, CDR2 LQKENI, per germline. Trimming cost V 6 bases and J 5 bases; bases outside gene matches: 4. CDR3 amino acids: CASSLGTGDEQYF. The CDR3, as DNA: TGTGCCAGCTCGCTAGGGACAGGGGACGAGCAGTACTTC.

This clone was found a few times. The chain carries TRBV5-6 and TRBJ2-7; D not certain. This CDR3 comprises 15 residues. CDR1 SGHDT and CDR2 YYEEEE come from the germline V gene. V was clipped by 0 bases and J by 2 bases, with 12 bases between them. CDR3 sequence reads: CASSLVSAVPYEQYF. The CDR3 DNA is TGTGCCAGCAGCTTGGTGAGCGCAGTCCCCTACGAGCAGTACTTC.

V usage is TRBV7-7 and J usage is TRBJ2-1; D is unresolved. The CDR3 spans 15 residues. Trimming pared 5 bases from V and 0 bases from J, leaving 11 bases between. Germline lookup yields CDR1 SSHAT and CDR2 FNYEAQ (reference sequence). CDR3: CASSATPTSYNEQFF. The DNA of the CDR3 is TGTGCCAGCAGCGCTACCCCCACCTCCTACAATGAGCAGTTCTTC.

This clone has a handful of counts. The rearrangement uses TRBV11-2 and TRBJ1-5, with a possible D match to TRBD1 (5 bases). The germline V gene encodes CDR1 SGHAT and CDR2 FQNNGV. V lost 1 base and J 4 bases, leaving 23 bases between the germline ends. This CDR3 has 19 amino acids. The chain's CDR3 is CASSLGIVSGLRDNQPQHF. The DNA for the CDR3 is TGTGCCAGCAGCTTAGGGATCGTCTCAGGGTTAAGAGATAATCAGCCCCAGCATTTT.

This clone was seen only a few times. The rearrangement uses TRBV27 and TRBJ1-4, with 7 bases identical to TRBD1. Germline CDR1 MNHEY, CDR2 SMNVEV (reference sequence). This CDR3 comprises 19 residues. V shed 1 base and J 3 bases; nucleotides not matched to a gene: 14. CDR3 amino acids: CASSLLPPMEGAANEKLFF. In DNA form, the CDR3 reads TGTGCCAGCAGTTTATTACCCCCAATGGAGGGGGCGGCTAATGAAAAACTGTTTTTT.

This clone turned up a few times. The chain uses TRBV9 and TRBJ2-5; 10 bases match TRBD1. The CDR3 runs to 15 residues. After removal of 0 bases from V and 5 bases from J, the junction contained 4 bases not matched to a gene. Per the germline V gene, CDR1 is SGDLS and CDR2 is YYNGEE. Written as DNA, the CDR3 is TGTGCCAGCAGCGTAGAGACAGGGGGCGGGGAGACCCAGTACTTC. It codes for CASSVETGGGETQYF.

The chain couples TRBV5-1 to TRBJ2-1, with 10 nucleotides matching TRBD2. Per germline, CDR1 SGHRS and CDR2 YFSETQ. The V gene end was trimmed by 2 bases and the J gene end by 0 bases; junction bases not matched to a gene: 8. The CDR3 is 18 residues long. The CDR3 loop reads CASSFSLRLAGSYNEQFF. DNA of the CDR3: TGCGCCAGCAGCTTTTCTTTACGACTAGCGGGCTCCTACAATGAGCAGTTCTTC. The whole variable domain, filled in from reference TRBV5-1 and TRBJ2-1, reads KAGVTQTPRYLIKTRGQQVTLSCSPISGHRSVSWYQQTPGQGLQFLFEYFSETQRNKGNFPGRFSGRQFSNSRSEMNVSTLELGDSALYLCASSFSLRLAGSYNEQFFGPGTRLTVL.

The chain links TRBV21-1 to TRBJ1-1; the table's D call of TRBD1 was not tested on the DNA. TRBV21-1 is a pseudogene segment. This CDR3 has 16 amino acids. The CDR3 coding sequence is TGTGCCAGCAGCAGTAGGACAGGGCACGGGAACACTGAAGCTTTCTTT. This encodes CASSSRTGHGNTEAFF.

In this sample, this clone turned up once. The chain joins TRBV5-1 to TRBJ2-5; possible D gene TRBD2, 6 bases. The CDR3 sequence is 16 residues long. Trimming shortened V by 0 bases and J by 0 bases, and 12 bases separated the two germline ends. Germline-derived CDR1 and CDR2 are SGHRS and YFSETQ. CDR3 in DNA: TGCGCCAGCAGCTTGGGGGACTCCTCGTACCAAGAGACCCAGTACTTC. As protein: CASSLGDSSYQETQYF.

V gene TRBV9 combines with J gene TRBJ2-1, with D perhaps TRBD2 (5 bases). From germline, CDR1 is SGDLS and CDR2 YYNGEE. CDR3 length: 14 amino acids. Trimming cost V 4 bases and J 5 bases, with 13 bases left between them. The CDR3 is CASSPWRADNEQFF. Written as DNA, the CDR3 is TGTGCCAGCAGCCCCTGGCGGGCAGACAATGAGCAGTTCTTC.